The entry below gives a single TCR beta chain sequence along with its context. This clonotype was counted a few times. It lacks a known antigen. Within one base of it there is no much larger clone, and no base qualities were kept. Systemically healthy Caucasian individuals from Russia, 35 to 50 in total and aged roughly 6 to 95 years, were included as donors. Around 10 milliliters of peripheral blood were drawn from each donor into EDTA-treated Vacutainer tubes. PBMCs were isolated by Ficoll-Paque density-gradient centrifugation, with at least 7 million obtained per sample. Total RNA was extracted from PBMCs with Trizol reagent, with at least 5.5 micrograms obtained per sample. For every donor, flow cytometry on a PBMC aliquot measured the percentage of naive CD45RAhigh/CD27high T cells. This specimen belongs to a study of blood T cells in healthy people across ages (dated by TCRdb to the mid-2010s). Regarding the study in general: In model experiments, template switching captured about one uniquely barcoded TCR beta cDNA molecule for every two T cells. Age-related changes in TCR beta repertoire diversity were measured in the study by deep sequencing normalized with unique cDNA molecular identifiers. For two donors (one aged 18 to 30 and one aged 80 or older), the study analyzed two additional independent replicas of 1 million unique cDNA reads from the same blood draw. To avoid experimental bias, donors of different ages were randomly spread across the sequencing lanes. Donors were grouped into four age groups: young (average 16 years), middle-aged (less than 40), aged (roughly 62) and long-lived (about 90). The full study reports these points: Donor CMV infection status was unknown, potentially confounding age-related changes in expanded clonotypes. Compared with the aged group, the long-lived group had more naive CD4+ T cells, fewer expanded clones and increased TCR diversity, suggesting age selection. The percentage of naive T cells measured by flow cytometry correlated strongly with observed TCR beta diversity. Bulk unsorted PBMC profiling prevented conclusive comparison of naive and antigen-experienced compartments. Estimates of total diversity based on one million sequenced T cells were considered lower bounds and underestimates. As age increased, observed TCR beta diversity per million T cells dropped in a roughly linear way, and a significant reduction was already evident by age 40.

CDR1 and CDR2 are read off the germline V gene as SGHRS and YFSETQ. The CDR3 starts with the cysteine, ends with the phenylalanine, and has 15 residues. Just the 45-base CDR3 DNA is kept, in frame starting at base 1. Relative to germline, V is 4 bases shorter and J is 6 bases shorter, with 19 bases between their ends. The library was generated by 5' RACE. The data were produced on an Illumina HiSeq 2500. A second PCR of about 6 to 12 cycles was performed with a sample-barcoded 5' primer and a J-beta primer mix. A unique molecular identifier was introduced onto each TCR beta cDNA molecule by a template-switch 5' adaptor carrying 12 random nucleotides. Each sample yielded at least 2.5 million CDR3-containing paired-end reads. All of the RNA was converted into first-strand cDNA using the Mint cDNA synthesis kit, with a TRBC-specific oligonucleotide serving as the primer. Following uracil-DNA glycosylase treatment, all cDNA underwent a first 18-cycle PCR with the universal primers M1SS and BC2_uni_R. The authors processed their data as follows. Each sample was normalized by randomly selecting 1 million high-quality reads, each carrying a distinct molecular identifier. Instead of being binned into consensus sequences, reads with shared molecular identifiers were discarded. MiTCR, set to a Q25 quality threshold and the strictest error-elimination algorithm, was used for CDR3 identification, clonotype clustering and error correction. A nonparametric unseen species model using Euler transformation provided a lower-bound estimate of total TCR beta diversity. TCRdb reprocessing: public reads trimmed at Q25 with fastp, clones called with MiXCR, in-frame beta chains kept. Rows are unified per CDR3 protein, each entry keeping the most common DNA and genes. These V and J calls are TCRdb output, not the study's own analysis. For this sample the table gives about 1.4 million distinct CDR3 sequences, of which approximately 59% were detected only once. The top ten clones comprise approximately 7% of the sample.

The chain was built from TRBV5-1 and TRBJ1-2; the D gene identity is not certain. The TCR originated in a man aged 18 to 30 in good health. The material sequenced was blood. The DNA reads TGCGCCAGCAGCCCACGGGCCGGGATCTCGCATGGCTACACCTTC. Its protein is CASSPRAGISHGYTF.